One TCR beta chain is described in this entry. Its antigen is still unknown. No base quality information exists; no much larger clone differs at one position. Trimming costs V 6 bases and J 2 bases, and their ends lie 14 bases apart. The CDR3 spans 14 residues, from the cysteine through the phenylalanine. Left in the record is the CDR3 DNA by itself, 42 bases read in frame from the first base. CDR1 and CDR2 were assigned from the germline V gene (reference sequence) as MNHEY and SMNVEV. This entry belongs to a study of OX40 agonist ivuxolimab in advanced cancers. Study-level background: Ivuxolimab was an agonistic, fully human IgG2 monoclonal antibody directed against OX40 (CD134), a costimulatory receptor. Prior anti-PD-1, anti-PD-L1 or anti-CTLA-4 therapy was permitted, and checkpoint inhibitors had been received by less than 45% of dose-escalation patients. Partial responses occurred in three dose-escalation patients, of whom one had hepatocellular carcinoma and two had cutaneous melanoma. The point of sequencing TCRbeta in the periphery was to test whether ivuxolimab changed TCR sequence diversity and drove clonal T-cell expansion. The paper reports the monotherapy dose-escalation portion (N of about 52 patients) of the phase I ivuxolimab trial. In the dose-escalation cohort, more than 75% of patients were male, and the mean age was around 60 years, with a range of roughly 23 to 85. Intravenous ivuxolimab was administered to patients every 2 weeks at six dose levels: 0.01, 0.1, 0.3, 1.5, 3 and 10 mg/kg. Of the approximately 53 patients in dose escalation, around 19 had hepatocellular carcinoma, approximately 15 had melanoma, 9 had renal cell carcinoma and 9 had head and neck cancer. What the work shows at the level of the full study, not this receptor alone: At doses of 0.1 to 3.0 mg/kg, clonal expansion of both CD4+ and CD8+ blood T cells was observed from baseline to week 6. In the 0.1-3.0 mg/kg groups, partial responders had among the lowest normalized peripheral clonal expansion, particularly in CD8+ T cells. Low levels of normalized T-cell clonal expansion were also shown by some nonresponding patients. Antigen specificity was not determined for the clonally expanded peripheral T cells. After ivuxolimab, expanded clones were on average more numerous among CD8+ T cells than among CD4+ T cells.

The trial excluded patients who had a history of autoimmune disease or who were on systemic immunosuppression. Peripheral blood for TCR sequencing was collected from all dose cohorts at baseline, on cycle 4 day 1, and on cycle 7 day 1. The samples were taken from a phase I, first-in-human, multicenter, open-label dose-escalation trial of ivuxolimab. Adults with locally advanced or metastatic melanoma, renal cell carcinoma, hepatocellular carcinoma or head and neck squamous cell carcinoma were enrolled in the trial. Before TCR sequencing, CD4+ T cells and CD8+ T cells from peripheral blood were sorted into separate populations. For sequencing of the TCRbeta CDR3 region, genomic DNA was extracted from the sorted cells. The immunoSEQ Assay was used to sequence the TCRbeta CDR3 regions. The table was pulled from immuneACCESS by TCRdb, which kept in-frame rearrangements only. Such tables lose some clones; where checked, under half of the loss comes from unresolved V genes, and the rest has no known cause. The sample has almost 45,000 clones on record, around 90% of them singletons. The ten largest clones capture around 19% of the sample.

This receptor chain uses TRBV27 and TRBJ2-7; the D gene could be TRBD1 or TRBD2, each one agreeing over 5 bases. This receptor was obtained from an adult with an advanced solid tumor such as melanoma, head and neck, liver or kidney cancer. The sample in question was CD4+ or CD8+ T cells sorted from blood, obtained in a trial of the OX40 agonist ivuxolimab. This receptor has the CDR3 CASSWAGAAYEQYF. The nucleotide sequence is given as TGTGCCAGCAGCTGGGCCGGGGCCGCCTACGAGCAGTACTTC.